This T cell receptor beta chain was observed in a study of cytomegalovirus exposure and HLA in healthy donors. General study results and limits: A later analysis linked fewer than 20,000 TCR beta sequences to HLA alleles at 0.05 false discovery rate.

PCR employed 60 Vbeta and 13 Jbeta primers. Assay used: immunoSEQ multiplex PCR; TCRdb lists only in-frame clones, some missing. Altogether 200,000 to 250,000 clones are present, 82% being singletons, with the ten largest covering 2.5% to 3%. A remark on this clone: No antigen is known for it.

Trimming took 5 bases from V and 11 from J; bases not matched to a gene: 15. Per germline, CDR1 MGHRA and CDR2 YSYEKL. The CDR3 consists of 14 residues. This sequence was found in a woman in her thirties or forties in good health and CMV-seronegative. The sample taken for sequencing was PBMCs. The V call is TRBV4-1, the J call TRBJ2-7, with 7 bases identical to TRBD1. The CDR3 DNA reads as TGCGCCAGCAGCGTCGACCCCTTTACAGGGGCGGAGTACTTC. Encoded protein: CASSVDPFTGAEYF.